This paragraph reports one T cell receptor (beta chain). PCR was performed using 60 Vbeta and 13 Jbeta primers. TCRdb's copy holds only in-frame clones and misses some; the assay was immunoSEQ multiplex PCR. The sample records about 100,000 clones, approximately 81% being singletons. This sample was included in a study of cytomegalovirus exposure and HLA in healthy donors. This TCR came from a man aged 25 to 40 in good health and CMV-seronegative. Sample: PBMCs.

The DNA for the CDR3 is TGTGCCAGTAGACCGGGGGGGACCCACTATGGCTACACCTTC. Protein product: CASRPGGTHYGYTF. This chain links TRBV19 with TRBJ1-2; D may be TRBD1 (5 bases). V lost 6 bases to trimming and J lost 3 bases, with 14 bases between them. Germline V CDR1 and CDR2: LNHDA, SQIVND (reference sequence). The CDR3 runs to 14 residues. The full variable domain, completed using reference TRBV19 and TRBJ1-2, is DGGITQSPKYLFRKEGQNVTLSCEQNLNHDAMYWYRQDPGQGLRLIYYSQIVNDFQKGDIAEGYSVSREKKESFPLTVTSAQKNPTAFYLCASRPGGTHYGYTFGSGTRLTVV.